These 3 T cell receptor beta chains were sequenced from one sample in a study of siplizumab effects on memory and regulatory T cells. Generated by immunoSEQ multiplex PCR, the TCRdb table keeps only in-frame clones and is missing some. The sample has 70,000 to 90,000 clones; around 89% are singletons. Sequenced: CD4+ T cells sorted from blood. These receptors were obtained from a human donor in good health.

This clone was observed once. The rearrangement joins TRBV11-3 to TRBJ1-1; weak D call: TRBD1 (6 bases). Trimming left V 5 bases short and J 0 bases short, with 16 bases between. The CDR3 loop spans 16 amino acids. Germline CDR1 and CDR2: SGHNT and YENEEA. This CDR3 is CASSSTTAGVNTEAFF. In DNA form, the CDR3 reads TGTGCCAGCAGCAGTACGACGGCAGGGGTGAACACTGAAGCTTTCTTT.

The CDR3 DNA reads TGTGCCAGCACCGGGGGGGGGCTCGGAAACTATGGCTACACCTTC. Translation gives CASTGGGLGNYGYTF. The chain combines TRBV28 with TRBJ1-2; perhaps TRBD1 as D (6 bases). The CDR3 loop spans 15 amino acids. V was cut by 7 bases and J by 2 bases, with 17 bases left in between. Germline V CDR1 and CDR2: MDHEN, SYDVKM.

This chain links TRBV18 with TRBJ1-4; D is undetermined. Germline lookup yields CDR1 KGHSH and CDR2 LQKENI. This CDR3 has 14 residues. Between the trimmed V and J ends, which lost 0 bases and 7 bases, there was a span of 9 bases. The CDR3 DNA sequence: TGTGCCAGCTCACCACCGGTGAGGACTGAAAAACTGTTTTTT. Its translation: CASSPPVRTEKLFF.